This T cell receptor (beta chain) was recorded in a study of CD8+CD57+ T cells in acquired aplastic anemia. At the level of the study: On average, sorted CD4+ and CD8+ cells gave 3.2 ug of DNA.

Profiling that covered TCR beta VDJ and CDR3 relied on genomic DNA as its template. TCRdb analysed the reads with MiXCR anew, one entry per CDR3 protein. The sample has hundreds of thousands of distinct CDR3 sequences, about 56% seen once. This CDR3 contains 14 residues. Trimming left V 3 bases short and J 3 bases short, with 9 bases between. The germline gives CDR1 SGHRS, CDR2 YFSETQ. The chain uses TRBV5-1 and TRBJ1-4; TRBD1 is a possible D gene (5 bases). The clonotype originates from a human donor with severe aplastic anemia or a healthy control (not recorded which). The sample consisted of sorted CD4+, CD8+, or CD8+CD57+ T cells (not recorded which) from PBMCs. CDR3 sequence: CASSWGTANEKLFF. CDR3 coding DNA: TGCGCCAGCAGCTGGGGGACGGCTAATGAAAAACTGTTTTTT. Together with reference TRBV5-1 and TRBJ1-4, the CDR3 gives the full variable domain: KAGVTQTPRYLIKTRGQQVTLSCSPISGHRSVSWYQQTPGQGLQFLFEYFSETQRNKGNFPGRFSGRQFSNSRSEMNVSTLELGDSALYLCASSWGTANEKLFFGSGTQLSVL.